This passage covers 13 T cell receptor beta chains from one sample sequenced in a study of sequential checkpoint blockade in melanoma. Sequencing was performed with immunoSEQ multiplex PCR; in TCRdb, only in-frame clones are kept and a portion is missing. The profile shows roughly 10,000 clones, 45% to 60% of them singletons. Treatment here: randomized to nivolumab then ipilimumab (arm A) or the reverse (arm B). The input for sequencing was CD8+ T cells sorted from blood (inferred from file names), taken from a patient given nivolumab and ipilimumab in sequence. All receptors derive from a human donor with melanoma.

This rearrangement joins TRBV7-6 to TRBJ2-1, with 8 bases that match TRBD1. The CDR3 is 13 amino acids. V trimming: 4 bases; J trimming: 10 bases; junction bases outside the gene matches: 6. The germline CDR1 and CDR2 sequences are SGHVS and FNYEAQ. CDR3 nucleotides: TGTGCCAGCAGCTCGCCGGGACAGGTAGAGCAGTTCTTC. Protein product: CASSSPGQVEQFF. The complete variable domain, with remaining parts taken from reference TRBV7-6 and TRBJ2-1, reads GAGVSQSPRYKVTKRGQDVALRCDPISGHVSLYWYRQALGQGPEFLTYFNYEAQQDKSGLPNDRFSAERPEGSISTLTIQRTEQRDSAMYRCASSSPGQVEQFFGPGTRLTVL.

CDR3 sequence (DNA): TGTGCCAGCAGCGCTTCTCGAGGCACAGATACGCAGTATTTT. This sequence encodes CASSASRGTDTQYF. The chain joins TRBV9 to TRBJ2-3, with unresolved D. The ends were cut back, 3 bases at V and 1 base at J, with 9 bases in the middle. This CDR3 comprises 14 residues. CDR1 SGDLS and CDR2 YYNGEE come from the germline V gene.

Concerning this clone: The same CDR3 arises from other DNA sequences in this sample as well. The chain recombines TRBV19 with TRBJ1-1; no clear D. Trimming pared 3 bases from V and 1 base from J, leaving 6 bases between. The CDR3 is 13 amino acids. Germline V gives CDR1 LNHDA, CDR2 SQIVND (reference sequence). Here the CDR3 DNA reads TGTGCCAGTAGTATTACACGGAACACTGAAGCTTTCTTT. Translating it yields CASSITRNTEAFF. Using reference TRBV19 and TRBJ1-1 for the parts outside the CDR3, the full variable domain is DGGITQSPKYLFRKEGQNVTLSCEQNLNHDAMYWYRQDPGQGLRLIYYSQIVNDFQKGDIAEGYSVSREKKESFPLTVTSAQKNPTAFYLCASSITRNTEAFFGQGTRLTVV.

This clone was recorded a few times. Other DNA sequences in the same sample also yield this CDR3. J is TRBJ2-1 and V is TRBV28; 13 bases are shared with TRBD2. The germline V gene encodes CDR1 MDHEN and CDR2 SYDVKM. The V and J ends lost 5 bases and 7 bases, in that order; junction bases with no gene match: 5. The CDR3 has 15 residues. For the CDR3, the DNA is TGTGCCAGCAGTCCAGGACTAGCGGGAGATAATGAGCAGTTCTTC. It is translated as CASSPGLAGDNEQFF.

CDR3 protein: CASSRGGGEQYF. CDR3 DNA sequence: TGTGCCAGTTCCCGGGGCGGGGGCGAGCAGTACTTC. V and J are TRBV7-9 and TRBJ2-7, with 7 nucleotides matching TRBD2. The CDR3 sequence is 12 residues long. Germline loops: CDR1 SEHNR, CDR2 FQNEAQ (reference sequence). Losses at the gene ends were 9 bases for V and 6 bases for J; bases not matched to a gene: 8.

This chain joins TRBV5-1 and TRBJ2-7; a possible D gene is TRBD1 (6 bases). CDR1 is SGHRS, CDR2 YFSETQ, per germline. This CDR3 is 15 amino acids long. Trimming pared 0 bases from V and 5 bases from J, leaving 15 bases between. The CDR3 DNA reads TGCGCCAGCAGCTTGGCCGACAGGAGCTACGACGAGCAGTACTTC. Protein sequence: CASSLADRSYDEQYF.

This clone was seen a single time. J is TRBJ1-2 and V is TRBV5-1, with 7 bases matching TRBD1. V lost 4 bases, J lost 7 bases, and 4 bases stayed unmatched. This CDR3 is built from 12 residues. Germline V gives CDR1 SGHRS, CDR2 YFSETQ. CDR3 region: CASSLGGSGYTF. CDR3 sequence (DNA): TGCGCCAGCAGCCTAGGGGGCTCTGGCTACACCTTC.

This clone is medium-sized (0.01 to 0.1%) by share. The CDR3 DNA is TGTGCCAGCAGCTTATCGGGACAGGGTTACAATGAGCAGTTCTTC. Protein: CASSLSGQGYNEQFF. This rearrangement joins TRBV7-9 to TRBJ2-1; TRBD1 matches 9 bases. V lost 2 bases and J lost 4; bases outside the gene matches: 3. Germline CDR1 is SEHNR and CDR2 is FQNEAQ (reference sequence). The length of the CDR3 is 15 residues.

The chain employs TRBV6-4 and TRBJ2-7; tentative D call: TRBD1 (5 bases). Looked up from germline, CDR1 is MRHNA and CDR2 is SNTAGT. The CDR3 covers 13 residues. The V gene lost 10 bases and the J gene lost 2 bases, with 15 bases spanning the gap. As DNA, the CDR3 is TGTGCCACCGCAGGGCCCCCCACCTACGAGCAGTACTTC. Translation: CATAGPPTYEQYF.

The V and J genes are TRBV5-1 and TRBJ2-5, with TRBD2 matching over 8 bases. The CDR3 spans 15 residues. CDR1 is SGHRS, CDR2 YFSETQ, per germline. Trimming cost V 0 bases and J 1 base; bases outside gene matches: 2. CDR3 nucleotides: TGCGCCAGCAGCTTGGAGGGGACTAGCCAAGAGACCCAGTACTTC. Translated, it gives CASSLEGTSQETQYF. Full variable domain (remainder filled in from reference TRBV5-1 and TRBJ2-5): KAGVTQTPRYLIKTRGQQVTLSCSPISGHRSVSWYQQTPGQGLQFLFEYFSETQRNKGNFPGRFSGRQFSNSRSEMNVSTLELGDSALYLCASSLEGTSQETQYFGPGTRLLVL.

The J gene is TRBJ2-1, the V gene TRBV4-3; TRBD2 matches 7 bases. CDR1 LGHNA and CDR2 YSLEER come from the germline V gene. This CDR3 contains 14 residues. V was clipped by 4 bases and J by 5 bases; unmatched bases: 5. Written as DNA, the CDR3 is TGCGCCAGCAGCCCCGCTAGCGGCCACAATGAGCAGTTCTTC. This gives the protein CASSPASGHNEQFF.

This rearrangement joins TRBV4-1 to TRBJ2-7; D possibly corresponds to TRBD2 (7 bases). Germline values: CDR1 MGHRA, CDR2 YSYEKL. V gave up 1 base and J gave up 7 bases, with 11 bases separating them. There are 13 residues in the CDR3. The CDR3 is CASSQGRGGEQYF. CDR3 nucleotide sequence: TGCGCCAGCAGCCAAGGAAGGGGGGGGGAGCAGTACTTC.

The chain's CDR3 is CASSPGTGDSTDTQYF. The CDR3 DNA reads as TGTGCCAGCAGCCCCGGGACGGGAGACAGCACAGATACGCAGTATTTT. The chain is built from TRBV28 and TRBJ2-3; tentatively, D is TRBD2 (6 bases). Trimming stripped 6 bases from V and 0 bases from J, with 16 bases between. The CDR3 totals 16 residues. Looked up from germline, CDR1 is MDHEN and CDR2 is SYDVKM.